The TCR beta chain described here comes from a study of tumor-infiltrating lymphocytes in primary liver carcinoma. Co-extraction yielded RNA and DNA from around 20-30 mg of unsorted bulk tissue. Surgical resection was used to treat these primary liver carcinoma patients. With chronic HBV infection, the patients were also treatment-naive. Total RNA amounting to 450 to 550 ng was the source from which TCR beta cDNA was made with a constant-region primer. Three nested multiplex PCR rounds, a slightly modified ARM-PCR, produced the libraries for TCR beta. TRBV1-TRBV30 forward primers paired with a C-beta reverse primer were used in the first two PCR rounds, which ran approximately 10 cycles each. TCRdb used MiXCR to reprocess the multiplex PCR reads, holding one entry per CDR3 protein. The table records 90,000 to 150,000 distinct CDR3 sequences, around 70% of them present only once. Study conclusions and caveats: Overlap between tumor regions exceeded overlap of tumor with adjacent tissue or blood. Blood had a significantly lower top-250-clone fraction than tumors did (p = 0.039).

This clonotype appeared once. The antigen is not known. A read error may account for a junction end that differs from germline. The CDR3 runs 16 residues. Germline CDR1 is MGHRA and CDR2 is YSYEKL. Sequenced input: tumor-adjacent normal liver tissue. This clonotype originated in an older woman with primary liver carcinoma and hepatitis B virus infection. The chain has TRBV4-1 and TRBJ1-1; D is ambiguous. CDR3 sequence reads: CASSQDGQSMNTEVFF. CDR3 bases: TGTGCCAGCAGCCAAGATGGGCAGTCCATGAACACTGAAGTTTTCTTT.